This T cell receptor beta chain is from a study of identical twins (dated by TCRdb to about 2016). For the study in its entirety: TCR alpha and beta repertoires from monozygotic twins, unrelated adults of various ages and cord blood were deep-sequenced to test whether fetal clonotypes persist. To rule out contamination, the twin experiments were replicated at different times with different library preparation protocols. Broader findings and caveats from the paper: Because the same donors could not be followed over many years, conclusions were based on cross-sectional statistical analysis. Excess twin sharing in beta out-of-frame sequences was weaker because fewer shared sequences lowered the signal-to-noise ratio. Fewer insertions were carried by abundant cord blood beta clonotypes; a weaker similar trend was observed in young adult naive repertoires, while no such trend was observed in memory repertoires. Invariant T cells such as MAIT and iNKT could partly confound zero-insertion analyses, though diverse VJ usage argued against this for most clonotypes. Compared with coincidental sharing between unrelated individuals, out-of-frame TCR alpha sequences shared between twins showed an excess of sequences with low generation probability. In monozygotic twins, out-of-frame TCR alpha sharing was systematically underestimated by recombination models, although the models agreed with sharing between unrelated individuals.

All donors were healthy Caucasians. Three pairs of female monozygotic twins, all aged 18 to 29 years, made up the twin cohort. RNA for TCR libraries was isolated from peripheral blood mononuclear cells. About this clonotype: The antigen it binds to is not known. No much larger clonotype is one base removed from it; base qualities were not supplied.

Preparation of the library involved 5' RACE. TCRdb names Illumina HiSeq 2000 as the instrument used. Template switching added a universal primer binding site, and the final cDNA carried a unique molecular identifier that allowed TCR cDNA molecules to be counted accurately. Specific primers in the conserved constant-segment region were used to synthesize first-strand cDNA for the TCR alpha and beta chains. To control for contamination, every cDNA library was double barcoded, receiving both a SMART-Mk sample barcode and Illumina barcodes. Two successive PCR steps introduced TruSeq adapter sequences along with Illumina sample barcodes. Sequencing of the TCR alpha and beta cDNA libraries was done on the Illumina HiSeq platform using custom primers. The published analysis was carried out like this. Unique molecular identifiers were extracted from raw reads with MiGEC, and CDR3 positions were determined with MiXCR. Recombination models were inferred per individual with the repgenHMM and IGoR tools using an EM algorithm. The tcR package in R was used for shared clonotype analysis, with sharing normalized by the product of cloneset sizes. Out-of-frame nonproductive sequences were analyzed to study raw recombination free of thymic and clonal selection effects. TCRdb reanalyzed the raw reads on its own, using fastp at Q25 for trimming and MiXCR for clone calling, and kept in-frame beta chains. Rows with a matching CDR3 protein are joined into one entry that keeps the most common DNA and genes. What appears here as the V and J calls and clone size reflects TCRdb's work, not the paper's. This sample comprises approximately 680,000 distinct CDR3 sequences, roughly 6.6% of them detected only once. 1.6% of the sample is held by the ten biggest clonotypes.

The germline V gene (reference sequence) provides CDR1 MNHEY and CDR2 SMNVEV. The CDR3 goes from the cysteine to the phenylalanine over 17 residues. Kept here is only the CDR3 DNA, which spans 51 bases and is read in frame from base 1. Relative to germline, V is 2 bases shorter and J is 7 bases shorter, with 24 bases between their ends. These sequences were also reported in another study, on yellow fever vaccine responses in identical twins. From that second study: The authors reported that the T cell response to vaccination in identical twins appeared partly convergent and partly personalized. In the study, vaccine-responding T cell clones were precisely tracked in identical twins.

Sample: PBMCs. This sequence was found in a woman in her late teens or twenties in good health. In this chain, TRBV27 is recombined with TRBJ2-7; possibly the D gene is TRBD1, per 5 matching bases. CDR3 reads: CASSLRFGTGLTWEQYF. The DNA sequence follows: TGTGCCAGCAGTTTACGTTTTGGTACAGGTCTTACCTGGGAGCAGTACTTC.